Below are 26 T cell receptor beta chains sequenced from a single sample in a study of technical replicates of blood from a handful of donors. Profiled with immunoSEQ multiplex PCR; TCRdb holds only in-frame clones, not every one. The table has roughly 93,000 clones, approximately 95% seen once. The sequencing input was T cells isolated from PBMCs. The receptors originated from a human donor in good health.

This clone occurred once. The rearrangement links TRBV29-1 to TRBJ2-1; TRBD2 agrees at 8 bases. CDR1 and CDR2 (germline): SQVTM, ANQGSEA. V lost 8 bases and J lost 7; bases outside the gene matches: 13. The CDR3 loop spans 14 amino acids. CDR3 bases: TGCAGCTCGAAAGACGGGACTAGATTTAATGAGCAGTTCTTC. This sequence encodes CSSKDGTRFNEQFF.

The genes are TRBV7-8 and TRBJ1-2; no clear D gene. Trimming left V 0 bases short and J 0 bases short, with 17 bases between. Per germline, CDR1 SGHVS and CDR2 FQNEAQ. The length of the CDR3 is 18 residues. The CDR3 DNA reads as TGTGCCAGCAGCTTAGCCCCTCGCGGTATAAGAACTAACTATGGCTACACCTTC. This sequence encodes CASSLAPRGIRTNYGYTF.

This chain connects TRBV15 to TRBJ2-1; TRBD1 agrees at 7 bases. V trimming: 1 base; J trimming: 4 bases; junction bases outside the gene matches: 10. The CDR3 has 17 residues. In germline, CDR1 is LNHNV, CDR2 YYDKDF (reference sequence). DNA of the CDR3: TGTGCCACCAGCAGAGGGGACAGAGGTACGTTGTACAATGAGCAGTTCTTC. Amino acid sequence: CATSRGDRGTLYNEQFF. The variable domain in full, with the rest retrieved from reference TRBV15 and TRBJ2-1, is DAMVIQNPRYQVTQFGKPVTLSCSQTLNHNVMYWYQQKSSQAPKLLFHYYDKDFNNEADTPDNFQSRRPNTSFCFLDIRSPGLGDTAMYLCATSRGDRGTLYNEQFFGPGTRLTVL.

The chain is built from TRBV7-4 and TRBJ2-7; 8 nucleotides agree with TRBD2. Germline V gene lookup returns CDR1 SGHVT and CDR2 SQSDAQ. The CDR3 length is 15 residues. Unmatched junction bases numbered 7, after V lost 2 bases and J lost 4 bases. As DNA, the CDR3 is TGTGCCAGCAGCTTATCGGGGGGGCCATTATACGAGCAGTACTTC. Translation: CASSLSGGPLYEQYF.

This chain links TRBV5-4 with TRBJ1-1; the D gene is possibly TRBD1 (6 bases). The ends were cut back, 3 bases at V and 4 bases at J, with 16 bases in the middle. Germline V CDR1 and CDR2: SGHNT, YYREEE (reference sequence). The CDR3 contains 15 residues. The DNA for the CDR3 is TGTGCCAGCAGCTCTCACAGGGCGACCAGCACTGAAGCTTTCTTT. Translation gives CASSSHRATSTEAFF.

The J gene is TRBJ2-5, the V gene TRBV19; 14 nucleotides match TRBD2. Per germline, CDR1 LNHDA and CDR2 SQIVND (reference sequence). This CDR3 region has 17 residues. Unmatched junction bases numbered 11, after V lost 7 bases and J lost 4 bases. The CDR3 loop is CASKRGTSGGFGETQYF. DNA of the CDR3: TGTGCCAGTAAGAGGGGGACTAGCGGGGGCTTCGGAGAGACCCAGTACTTC.

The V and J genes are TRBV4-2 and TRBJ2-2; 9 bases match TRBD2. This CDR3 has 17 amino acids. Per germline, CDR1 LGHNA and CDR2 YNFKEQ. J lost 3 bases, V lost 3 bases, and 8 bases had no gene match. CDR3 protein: CASSQKAGTSHTGELFF. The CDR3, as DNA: TGTGCCAGCAGCCAGAAGGCCGGGACTAGCCACACCGGGGAGCTGTTTTTT.

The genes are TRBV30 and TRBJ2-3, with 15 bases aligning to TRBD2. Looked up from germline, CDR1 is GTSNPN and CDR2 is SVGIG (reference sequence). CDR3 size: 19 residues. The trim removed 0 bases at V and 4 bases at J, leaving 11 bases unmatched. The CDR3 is CAWSVRPGLAGGPPDTQYF. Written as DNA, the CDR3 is TGTGCCTGGAGTGTACGCCCCGGACTAGCGGGGGGGCCGCCAGATACGCAGTATTTT.

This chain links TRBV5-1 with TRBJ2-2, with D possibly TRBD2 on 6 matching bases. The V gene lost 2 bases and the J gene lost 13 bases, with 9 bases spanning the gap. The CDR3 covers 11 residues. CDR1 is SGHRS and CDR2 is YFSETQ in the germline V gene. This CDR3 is CASSFSGPLFF. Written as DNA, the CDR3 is TGCGCCAGCAGCTTTAGCGGACCGCTGTTTTTT.

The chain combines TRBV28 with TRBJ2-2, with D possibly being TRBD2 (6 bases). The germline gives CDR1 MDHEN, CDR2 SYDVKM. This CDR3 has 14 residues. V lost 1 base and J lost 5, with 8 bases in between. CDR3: CASSLLEGTGELFF. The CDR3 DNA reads TGTGCCAGCAGTTTATTGGAGGGGACCGGGGAGCTGTTTTTT.

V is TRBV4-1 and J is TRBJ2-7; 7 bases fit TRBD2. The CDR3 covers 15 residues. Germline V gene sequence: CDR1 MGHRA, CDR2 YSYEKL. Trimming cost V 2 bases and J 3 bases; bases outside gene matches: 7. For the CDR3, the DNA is TGCGCCAGCAGCCAATACCTAGCGGCTAACTACGAGCAGTACTTC. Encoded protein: CASSQYLAANYEQYF.

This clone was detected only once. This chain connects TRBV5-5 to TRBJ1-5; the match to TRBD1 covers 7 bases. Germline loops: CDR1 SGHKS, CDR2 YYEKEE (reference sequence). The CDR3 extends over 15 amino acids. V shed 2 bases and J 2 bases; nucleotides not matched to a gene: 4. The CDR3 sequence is CASSLQGWGNQPQHF. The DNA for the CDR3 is TGTGCCAGCAGCTTACAGGGGTGGGGCAATCAGCCCCAGCATTTT. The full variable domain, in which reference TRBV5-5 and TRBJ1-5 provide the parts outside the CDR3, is DAGVTQSPTHLIKTRGQQVTLRCSPISGHKSVSWYQQVLGQGPQFIFQYYEKEERGRGNFPDRFSARQFPNYSSELNVNALLLGDSALYLCASSLQGWGNQPQHFGDGTRLSIL.

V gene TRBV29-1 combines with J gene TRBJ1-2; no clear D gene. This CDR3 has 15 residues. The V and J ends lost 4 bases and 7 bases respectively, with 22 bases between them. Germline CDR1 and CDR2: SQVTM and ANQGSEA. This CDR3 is CSVAPTGKERAGYTF. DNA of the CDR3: TGCAGCGTTGCCCCCACGGGCAAAGAGAGGGCTGGCTACACCTTC. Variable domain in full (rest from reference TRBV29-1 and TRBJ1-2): SAVISQKPSRDICQRGTSLTIQCQVDSQVTMMFWYRQQPGQSLTLIATANQGSEATYESGFVIDKFPISRPNLTFSTLTVSNMSPEDSSIYLCSVAPTGKERAGYTFGSGTRLTVV.

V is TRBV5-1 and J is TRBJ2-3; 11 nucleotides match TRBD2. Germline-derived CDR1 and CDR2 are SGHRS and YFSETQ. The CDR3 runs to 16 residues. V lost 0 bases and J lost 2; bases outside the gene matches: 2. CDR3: CASSLGLAGYTDTQYF. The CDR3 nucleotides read TGCGCCAGCAGCTTGGGACTAGCGGGATACACAGATACGCAGTATTTT.

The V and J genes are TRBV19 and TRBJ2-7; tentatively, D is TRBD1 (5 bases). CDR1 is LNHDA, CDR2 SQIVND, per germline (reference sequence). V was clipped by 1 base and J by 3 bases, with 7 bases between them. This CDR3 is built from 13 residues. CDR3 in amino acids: CASSIAQGYEQYF. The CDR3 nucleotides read TGTGCCAGTAGTATAGCCCAGGGCTACGAGCAGTACTTC.

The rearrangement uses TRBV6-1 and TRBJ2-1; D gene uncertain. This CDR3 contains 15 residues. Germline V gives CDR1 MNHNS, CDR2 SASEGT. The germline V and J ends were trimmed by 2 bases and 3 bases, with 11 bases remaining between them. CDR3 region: CASSEIPQLYNEQFF. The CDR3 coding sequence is TGTGCCAGCAGTGAAATCCCCCAACTCTACAATGAGCAGTTCTTC.

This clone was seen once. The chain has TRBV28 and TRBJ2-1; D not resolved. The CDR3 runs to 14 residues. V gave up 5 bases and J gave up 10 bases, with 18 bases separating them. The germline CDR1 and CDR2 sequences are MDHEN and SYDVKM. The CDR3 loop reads CASSPLGPRAEQFF. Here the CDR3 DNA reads TGTGCCAGCAGTCCCCTAGGCCCCCGCGCGGAGCAGTTCTTC.

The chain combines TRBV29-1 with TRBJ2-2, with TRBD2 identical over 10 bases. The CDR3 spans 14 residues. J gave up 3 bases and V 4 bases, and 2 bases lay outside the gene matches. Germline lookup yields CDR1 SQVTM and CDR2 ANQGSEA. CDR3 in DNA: TGCAGCGTTGTAGCGGGGGGATACACCGGGGAGCTGTTTTTT. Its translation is CSVVAGGYTGELFF.

CDR3 protein: CASSQRAGTSGWYEQYF. In nucleotides, the CDR3 is TGTGCCAGCAGCCAGAGAGCAGGGACTAGCGGGTGGTACGAGCAGTACTTC. The gene calls are TRBV14 and TRBJ2-7; the match to TRBD2 covers 12 bases. The CDR3 is made up of 17 amino acids. Germline V gives CDR1 SGHDN, CDR2 FVKESK. Trimming took 3 bases from V and 4 from J; bases not matched to a gene: 10.

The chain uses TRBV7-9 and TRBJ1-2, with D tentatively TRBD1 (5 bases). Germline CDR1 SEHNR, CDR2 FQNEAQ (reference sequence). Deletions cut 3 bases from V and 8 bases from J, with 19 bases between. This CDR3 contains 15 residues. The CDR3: CASSFGAGAIEGYTF. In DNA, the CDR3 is TGTGCCAGCAGCTTCGGGGCGGGAGCGATAGAAGGCTACACCTTC. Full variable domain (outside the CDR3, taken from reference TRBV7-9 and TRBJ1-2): DTGVSQNPRHKITKRGQNVTFRCDPISEHNRLYWYRQTLGQGPEFLTYFQNEAQLEKSRLLSDRFSAERPKGSFSTLEIQRTEQGDSAMYLCASSFGAGAIEGYTFGSGTRLTVV.

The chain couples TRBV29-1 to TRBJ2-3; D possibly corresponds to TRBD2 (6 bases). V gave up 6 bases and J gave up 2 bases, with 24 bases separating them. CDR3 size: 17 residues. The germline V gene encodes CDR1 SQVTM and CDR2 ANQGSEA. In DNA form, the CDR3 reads TGCAGCGTACGGGGGTCGCCGAACGACCTTATCACAGATACGCAGTATTTT. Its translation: CSVRGSPNDLITDTQYF.

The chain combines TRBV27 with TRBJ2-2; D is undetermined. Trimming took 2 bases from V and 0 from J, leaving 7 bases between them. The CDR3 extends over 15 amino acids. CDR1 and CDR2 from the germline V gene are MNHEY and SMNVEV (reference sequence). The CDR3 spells CASSLASSNTGELFF. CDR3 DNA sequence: TGTGCCAGCAGTTTAGCGTCCTCGAACACCGGGGAGCTGTTTTTT.

This chain's CDR3 is CASSMERLAPEQFF. Written as DNA, the CDR3 is TGTGCCAGTAGTATGGAAAGACTAGCCCCAGAGCAGTTCTTC. The chain is built from TRBV19 and TRBJ2-1, with 7 bases lining up with TRBD2. The CDR3 is 14 residues long. The J segment lost 10 bases and the V segment lost 3 bases, leaving 9 bases of the junction unmatched. From germline, CDR1 is LNHDA and CDR2 SQIVND (reference sequence).

CDR3 in DNA: TGTGCCAGCAGGGGACAGCTTGGGGGTCATGGCTACACCTTC. It codes for CASRGQLGGHGYTF. This chain uses TRBV6-5 with TRBJ1-2, with 7 bases fitting TRBD1. Germline CDR1 reads MNHEY; CDR2 reads SVGAGI. This CDR3 region has 14 residues. Trimming took 6 bases from V and 6 from J; bases not matched to a gene: 10.

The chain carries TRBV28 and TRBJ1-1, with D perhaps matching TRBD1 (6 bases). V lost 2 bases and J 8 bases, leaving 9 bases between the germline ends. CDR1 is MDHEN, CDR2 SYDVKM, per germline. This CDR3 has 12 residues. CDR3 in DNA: TGTGCCAGCAGTTTAGGCGGGGGCGAAGCTTTCTTT. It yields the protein CASSLGGGEAFF.

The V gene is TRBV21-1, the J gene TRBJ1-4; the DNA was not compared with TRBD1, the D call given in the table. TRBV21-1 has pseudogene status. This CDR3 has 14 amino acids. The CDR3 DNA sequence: TGTGCCAGCAATTCCGACAGGGGGTCTGAAAAACTGTTTTTT. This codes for CASNSDRGSEKLFF.